This T cell receptor beta chain was identified during a study of control samples from healthy donors and cancer patients. Here immunoSEQ multiplex PCR was the method, and the copy in TCRdb shows in-frame clones only, minus some. The sample holds about 220,000 clones; just under 95% are singletons and the top ten take about 1.6%. The CDR3 is made up of 15 amino acids. Germline-derived CDR1 and CDR2 are SGHTA and FQGNSA. With 5 bases clipped from V and 5 bases from J, the junction kept 6 bases outside the gene matches. The V and J genes are TRBV7-2 and TRBJ2-1; 10 bases line up with TRBD2. The source is a man in his fifties in good health. The source material was blood. CDR3 sequence (DNA): TGTGCCAGCAGCCCCACGAGCGGGGGGGACAATGAGCAGTTCTTC. This translates into CASSPTSGGDNEQFF.